The 2 T cell receptor beta chains below come from one sample, sequenced in a study of response to subunit inactivated influenza vaccine. TCRdb called the RT-PCR reads again in MiXCR, with one record for every CDR3 protein. The sample includes roughly 760,000 distinct CDR3 sequences, roughly 20% of them seen just once. Sequences were derived from PBMCs from blood, sampled about 5 days after vaccination. The receptors here all came from a man aged 45-60 years who received an inactivated influenza vaccine.

V gene TRBV20-1 combines with J gene TRBJ2-3; TRBD2 agrees at 11 bases. After removal of 5 bases from V and 0 bases from J, the junction contained 4 bases not matched to a gene. CDR1 and CDR2 from the germline V gene are DFQATT and SNEGSKA (reference sequence). The CDR3 is 15 amino acids. DNA for the CDR3: TGCAGTGCTCCTAGACTAGCGGGGAGCACAGATACGCAGTATTTT. It translates to CSAPRLAGSTDTQYF.

The sample holds a few counts of this clonotype. The chain recombines TRBV25-1 with TRBJ2-7, with TRBD1 matching over 7 bases. Germline assignment: CDR1 MGHDK and CDR2 SYGVNS. J lost 7 bases, V lost 6 bases, and 6 bases had no gene match. The CDR3 consists of 12 residues. This chain's CDR3 is CASRDLGQEQYF. CDR3 DNA sequence: TGTGCCAGCAGGGACCTGGGACAGGAGCAGTACTTC.